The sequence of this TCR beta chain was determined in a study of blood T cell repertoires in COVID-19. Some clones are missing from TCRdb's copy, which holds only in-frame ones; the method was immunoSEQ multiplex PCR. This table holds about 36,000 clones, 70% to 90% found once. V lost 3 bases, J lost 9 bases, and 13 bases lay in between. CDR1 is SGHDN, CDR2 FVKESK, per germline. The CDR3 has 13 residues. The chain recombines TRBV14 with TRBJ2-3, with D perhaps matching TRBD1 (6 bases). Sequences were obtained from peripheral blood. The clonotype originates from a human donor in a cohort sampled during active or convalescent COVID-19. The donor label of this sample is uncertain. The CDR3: CASSQSGAGTQYF. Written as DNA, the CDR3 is TGTGCCAGCAGCCAGTCAGGGGCAGGGACGCAGTATTTT.